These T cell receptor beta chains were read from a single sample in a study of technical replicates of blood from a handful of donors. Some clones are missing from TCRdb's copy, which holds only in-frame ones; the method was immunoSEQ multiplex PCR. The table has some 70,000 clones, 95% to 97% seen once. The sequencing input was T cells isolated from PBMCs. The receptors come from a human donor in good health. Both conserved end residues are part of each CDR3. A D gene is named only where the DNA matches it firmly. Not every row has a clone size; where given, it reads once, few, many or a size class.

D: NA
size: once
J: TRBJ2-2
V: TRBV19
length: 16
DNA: TGTGCCAGTAGTATCCCTCTGACAGGCCCCACCGGGGAGCTGTTTTTT
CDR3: CASSIPLTGPTGELFF

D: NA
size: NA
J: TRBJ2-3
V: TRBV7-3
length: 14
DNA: TGTGCCAGCAGCTTCGCAGGGAACACAGATACGCAGTATTTT
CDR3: CASSFAGNTDTQYF

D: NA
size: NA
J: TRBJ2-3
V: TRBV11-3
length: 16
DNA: TGTGCCAGCAGCCCGAATATCGGAGAACTCACAGATACGCAGTATTTT
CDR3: CASSPNIGELTDTQYF

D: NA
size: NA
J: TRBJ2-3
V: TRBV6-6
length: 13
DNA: TGTGCCAGCAGGAGCCCACTGGCAGATACGCAGTATTTT
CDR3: CASRSPLADTQYF

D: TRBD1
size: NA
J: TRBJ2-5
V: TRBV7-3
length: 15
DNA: TGTGCCAGCAGCCGTCAAGGACAGGAAGAGAAGACCCAGTACTTC
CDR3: CASSRQGQEEKTQYF

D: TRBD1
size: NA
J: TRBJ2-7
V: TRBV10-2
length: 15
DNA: TGCGCCAGCAGGCCCTCCGGGACAGGGCACCACGAGCAGTACTTC
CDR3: CASRPSGTGHHEQYF

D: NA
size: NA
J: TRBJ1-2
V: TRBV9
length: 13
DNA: TGTGCCAGCAGCGTACCAGGGAACTATGGCTACACCTTC
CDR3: CASSVPGNYGYTF

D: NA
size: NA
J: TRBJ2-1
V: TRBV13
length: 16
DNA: TGTGCCAGCAGCCTATCGACTAGTGAGGCACCCAATGAGCAGTTCTTC
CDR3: CASSLSTSEAPNEQFF

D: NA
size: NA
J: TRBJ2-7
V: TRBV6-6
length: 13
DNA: TGTGCCAGCAGTTACGCGGGTCTCTACGAGCAGTACTTC
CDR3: CASSYAGLYEQYF

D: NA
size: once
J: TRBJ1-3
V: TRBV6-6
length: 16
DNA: TGTGCCAGCAGTTACTCTCCGGAGACGACTGGAAACACCATATATTTT
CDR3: CASSYSPETTGNTIYF

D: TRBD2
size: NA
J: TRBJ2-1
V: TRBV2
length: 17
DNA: TGTGCCAGCTCAAACAATGAGTGGACTAGCGGGATCAATGAGCAGTTCTTC
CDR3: CASSNNEWTSGINEQFF

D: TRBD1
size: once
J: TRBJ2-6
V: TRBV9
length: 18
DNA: TGTGCCAGCAGCGTAGCGGACAGGGGGACCTCTGGGGCCAACGTCCTGACTTTC
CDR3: CASSVADRGTSGANVLTF

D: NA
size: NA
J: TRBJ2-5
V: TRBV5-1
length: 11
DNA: TGCGCCAGCTACCGGGGGGAGACCCAGTACTTC
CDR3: CASYRGETQYF

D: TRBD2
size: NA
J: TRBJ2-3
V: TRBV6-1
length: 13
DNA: TGTGCCAGCAGTGCTAGCGGGCAGGATACGCAGTATTTT
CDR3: CASSASGQDTQYF

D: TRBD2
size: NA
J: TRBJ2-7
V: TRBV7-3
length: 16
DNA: TGTGCCAGCAGCTTACTCACTAGCGCTACCTCCTACGAGCAGTACTTC
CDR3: CASSLLTSATSYEQYF

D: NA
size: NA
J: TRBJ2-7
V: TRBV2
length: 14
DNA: TGTGCCAGCAGTGAGTATCAAGGGGCTTACGAGCAGTACTTC
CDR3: CASSEYQGAYEQYF

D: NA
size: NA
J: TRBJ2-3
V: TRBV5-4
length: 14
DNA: TGTGCCAGCAGCTTGGCGTTGGGGCCAGATACGCAGTATTTT
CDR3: CASSLALGPDTQYF

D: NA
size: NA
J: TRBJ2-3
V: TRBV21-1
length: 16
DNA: TGTGCCAGCAGCAGACCTCGGACAGGGCGGACAGATACGCAGTATTTT
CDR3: CASSRPRTGRTDTQYF

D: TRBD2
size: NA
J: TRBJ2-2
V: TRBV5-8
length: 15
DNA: TGTGCCAGCAGCTTGGTATTAGCGGGCACCGGGGAGCTGTTTTTT
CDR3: CASSLVLAGTGELFF

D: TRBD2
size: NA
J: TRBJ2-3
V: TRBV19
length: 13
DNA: TGTGCCAGTAGGAAAGCGGGAGCAGATACGCAGTATTTT
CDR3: CASRKAGADTQYF

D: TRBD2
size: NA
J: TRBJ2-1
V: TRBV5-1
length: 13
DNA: TGCGCCAGCGGGGGACTAGGATTTAGTGAGCAGTTCTTC
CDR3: CASGGLGFSEQFF

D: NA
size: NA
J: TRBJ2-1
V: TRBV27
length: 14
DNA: TGTGCCAGCAGTTTATTCGGGAGCTACAATGAGCAGTTCTTC
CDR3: CASSLFGSYNEQFF